Each of the 18 T cell receptor beta chains below was sequenced from the same sample in a study of T cells in Graves' hyperthyroidism and ophthalmopathy. TCR beta CDR3 region amplification was performed from RNA transcripts. Researchers ran a first-round RT-PCR on the TCR CDR3 using the HTBI primer set. TCRdb used MiXCR to reprocess the multiplex PCR reads, holding one entry per CDR3 protein. The table has 300,000 to 450,000 distinct CDR3 sequences, roughly 14% seen once. Material for sequencing was blood. All receptors come from a man aged 25-45 years with Graves' hyperthyroidism that later progressed to Graves' ophthalmopathy.

This clonotype showed up many times. The genes are TRBV28 and TRBJ2-7; 7 bases are shared with TRBD1. V trimming: 6 bases; J trimming: 2 bases; junction bases outside the gene matches: 7. Germline CDR1 and CDR2: MDHEN and SYDVKM. The CDR3 sequence is 14 residues long. The CDR3 DNA follows: TGTGCCAGCAGACACAGGGGTTTGACCTACGAGCAGTACTTC. Translation: CASRHRGLTYEQYF.

The chain employs TRBV20-1 and TRBJ2-2; possible D gene TRBD2, 6 bases. The CDR3 runs to 15 residues. Trimming left V 6 bases short and J 0 bases short, with 14 bases between. The germline gives CDR1 DFQATT, CDR2 SNEGSKA (reference sequence). The CDR3 loop is CSARDFAANTGELFF. CDR3 nucleotides: TGCAGTGCCAGGGACTTCGCCGCGAACACCGGGGAGCTGTTTTTT.

This clonotype was found many times. The genes are TRBV5-6 and TRBJ2-7, with TRBD1 identical over 9 bases. There are 14 residues in the CDR3. The ends lost 3 bases at V and 5 bases at J; junction bases unmatched: 6. Germline V gene data show CDR1 as SGHDT and CDR2 as YYEEEE. In nucleotides, the CDR3 is TGTGCCAGCAGCTATGGACAGGGGAGGCACGAGCAGTACTTC. This codes for CASSYGQGRHEQYF.

This clonotype was seen just once. The V call is TRBV11-3, the J call TRBJ2-3, with a weak D call TRBD1 (6 bases). The V end was cut by 5 bases, the J end by 2 bases, with 11 bases between. CDR3 length: 14 residues. Per the germline V gene, CDR1 is SGHNT and CDR2 is YENEEA. CDR3 in DNA: TGTGCCAGCAGCAGGGGGACGCTCACAGATACGCAGTATTTT. The encoded protein is CASSRGTLTDTQYF.

This clonotype was counted between two and nine times. This sequence joins TRBV4-2 and TRBJ2-3; possibly TRBD2 for D (6 bases). The germline V gene has CDR1 LGHNA and CDR2 YNFKEQ. This CDR3 spans 16 amino acids. V dropped 1 base and J dropped 0 bases, with 11 bases sitting between them. The CDR3 loop reads CASSQGAGTSTDTQYF. DNA for the CDR3: TGTGCCAGCAGCCAAGGTGCGGGAACTAGCACAGATACGCAGTATTTT.

This clonotype appeared a few times. This chain links TRBV3-1 with TRBJ1-2, with a tentative D call TRBD1 (6 bases). The CDR3 totals 12 residues. The ends were cut back, 1 base at V and 8 bases at J, with 8 bases in the middle. Looked up from germline, CDR1 is LGHDT and CDR2 is YNNKEL (reference sequence). The chain's CDR3 is CASSQAGGGYTF. In nucleotides, the CDR3 is TGTGCCAGCAGCCAAGCCGGGGGCGGCTACACCTTC.

This clonotype has more than one count but fewer than ten. This CDR3 is CASSQALAGEETQYF. For the CDR3, the DNA is TGTGCCAGCAGCCAAGCGCTAGCGGGGGAAGAGACCCAGTACTTC. The chain combines TRBV3-1 with TRBJ2-5, with 10 bases aligning to TRBD2. V was pared by 1 base and J by 3 bases, with 2 bases of the junction left unmatched. The germline V gene has CDR1 LGHDT and CDR2 YNNKEL (reference sequence). The CDR3 runs to 15 residues.

This clonotype was seen just once. The CDR3 DNA sequence: TGTGCCAGCAGCTCCGGGACAGGGGTACGCTACGAGCAGTACTTC. It translates to CASSSGTGVRYEQYF. This chain connects TRBV7-2 to TRBJ2-7, with 10 bases identical to TRBD1. The CDR3 contains 15 residues. CDR1 and CDR2 from the germline V gene are SGHTA and FQGNSA. V lost 4 bases, J lost 3 bases, and 6 bases stayed unmatched.

This clonotype was detected many times. This chain uses TRBV7-2 with TRBJ2-3; either TRBD1 or TRBD2 may supply D (7 bases each). V was shortened by 5 bases and J by 3 bases, with 21 bases between the two germline ends. This CDR3 comprises 17 residues. Looked up from germline, CDR1 is SGHTA and CDR2 is FQGNSA. The CDR3, as DNA: TGTGCCAGCAGCGCACGGCCCAGGGGGGGGCGTACAGATACGCAGTATTTT. It yields the protein CASSARPRGGRTDTQYF.

This clonotype was counted between two and nine times. Possible read error: a much larger clone is one base away. The genes are TRBV7-2 and TRBJ2-1; 11 nucleotides match TRBD2. CDR1 is SGHTA and CDR2 is FQGNSA in the germline V gene. This CDR3 has 15 residues. V trimming: 4 bases; J trimming: 2 bases; junction bases outside the gene matches: 1. In DNA form, the CDR3 reads TGTGCCAGCAGCTATAGCGGGGGGGCCTACAATGAGCAGTTCTTC. It encodes CASSYSGGAYNEQFF.

The V and J genes are TRBV20-1 and TRBJ2-7; 7 bases line up with TRBD1. Germline CDR1 DFQATT, CDR2 SNEGSKA (reference sequence). The CDR3 contains 15 residues. J lost 2 bases, V lost 6 bases, and 13 bases had no gene match. The CDR3 DNA reads as TGCAGTGCCGAACGCCTGAGGGGGCCCCCCTACGAGCAGTACTTC. It translates to CSAERLRGPPYEQYF.

This clonotype was seen many times. The DNA of the CDR3 is TGTGCTAGTGGCCGCCCCACCGGGCAGCTGAACACCGGGGAGCTGTTTTTT. This translates into CASGRPTGQLNTGELFF. V is TRBV12-5 and J is TRBJ2-2; D is ambiguous. The V end was cut by 6 bases, the J end by 1 base, with 18 bases between. CDR3 length: 17 residues. CDR1 LGHNT and CDR2 FRNRAP come from the germline V gene.

The chain recombines TRBV7-9 with TRBJ1-2; 8 bases are a match to TRBD1. The germline V gene encodes CDR1 SEHNR and CDR2 FQNEAQ (reference sequence). After removal of 5 bases from V and 11 bases from J, the junction contained 16 bases not matched to a gene. The CDR3 loop spans 15 amino acids. The CDR3 bases are TGTGCCAGCAGCGTCAATAAACAGGGGGGAATGGGGTACACCTTC. Translated, it gives CASSVNKQGGMGYTF.

The V gene is TRBV11-3, the J gene TRBJ2-1, with 7 bases lining up with TRBD1. Germline V gene lookup returns CDR1 SGHNT and CDR2 YENEEA. Trimming at V came to 7 bases and at J to 4 bases, leaving 13 bases not matched to a gene. The CDR3 has 16 residues. Here the CDR3 reads CASNPDGTAKYNEQFF. The CDR3 region has the DNA TGTGCCAGCAACCCGGACGGGACAGCAAAATACAATGAGCAGTTCTTC.

This chain joins TRBV24-1 and TRBJ1-4; no clear D gene. The CDR3 loop spans 13 amino acids. Trimming left V 10 bases short and J 7 bases short, with 15 bases between. CDR1 and CDR2 from the germline V gene are KGHDR and SFDVKD. The chain's CDR3 is CATGYGTPEKLFF. The DNA of the CDR3 is TGTGCCACAGGCTACGGTACGCCTGAAAAACTGTTTTTT.

The chain employs TRBV24-1 and TRBJ2-7, with 7 bases identical to TRBD1. CDR1 and CDR2 (germline): KGHDR, SFDVKD. This CDR3 contains 13 residues. V lost 3 bases and J lost 6; bases outside the gene matches: 4. The CDR3 is CATSDRTGLEQYF. DNA for the CDR3: TGTGCCACCAGTGATCGGACAGGTCTCGAGCAGTACTTC.

The gene calls are TRBV29-1 and TRBJ1-2, with a tentative D call TRBD1 (6 bases). The CDR3 has 13 residues. V was trimmed by 3 bases and J by 5 bases, leaving 13 bases between them. CDR1 is SQVTM and CDR2 is ANQGSEA in the germline V gene. CDR3 coding DNA: TGCAGCGTTGATTCAGGGGTGGAGTATGGCTACACCTTC. This codes for CSVDSGVEYGYTF. Full variable domain (rest looked up from reference TRBV29-1 and TRBJ1-2): SAVISQKPSRDICQRGTSLTIQCQVDSQVTMMFWYRQQPGQSLTLIATANQGSEATYESGFVIDKFPISRPNLTFSTLTVSNMSPEDSSIYLCSVDSGVEYGYTFGSGTRLTVV.

The chain recombines TRBV6-1 with TRBJ1-4; tentative D call: TRBD1 (5 bases). CDR1 MNHNS and CDR2 SASEGT come from the germline V gene. CDR3 length: 15 amino acids. V gave up 3 bases and J gave up 7 bases, with 15 bases separating them. CDR3 sequence: CASSDSRVFVEKLFF. The CDR3 DNA reads as TGTGCCAGCAGTGATAGCAGGGTGTTTGTTGAAAAACTGTTTTTT.